These T cell receptor beta chains were read from a single sample in a study of cytomegalovirus exposure and HLA in healthy donors. Sequencing used immunoSEQ multiplex PCR; TCRdb keeps in-frame clones, though not all of them. This table has some 160,000 clones, around three quarters appearing once. Sequencing was performed on PBMCs. These receptors were collected from a middle-aged man in good health and CMV-seronegative. Both conserved end residues are part of each CDR3. D genes are given only for firm matches. Part of the rows lack a size; the others show once, few, many or a class for expanded clones.

D,J,V,size,DNA,CDR3
TRBD1,TRBJ1-2,TRBV2,.,TGTGCCAGCACCTTAAGCCCCGGGACAGATAACTATGGCTACACCTTC,CASTLSPGTDNYGYTF
TRBD2,TRBJ2-2,TRBV29-1,.,TGCAGCGTTGGGGGGGGAGGGGCGAACACCGGGGAGCTGTTTTTT,CSVGGGGANTGELFF
.,TRBJ2-1,TRBV20-1,.,TGCAGTGCTAGTTTGGCTGAGCAGTTCTTC,CSASLAEQFF
TRBD1,TRBJ2-5,TRBV5-1,.,TGCGCCAGCAGCTCCCGGGACAGTACACACTTC,CASSSRDSTHF
TRBD2,TRBJ2-7,TRBV7-9,few,TGTGCCAGCAGCTTAGACGGACTAGCGGTCTACGAGCAGTACTTC,CASSLDGLAVYEQYF
TRBD2,TRBJ2-3,TRBV27,.,TGTGCCAGCAGTTTAATGCTAGCGGGAGGGCGTGGGTATACGCAGTATTTT,CASSLMLAGGRGYTQYF
TRBD2,TRBJ2-1,TRBV6-1,.,TGTGCCAGCAGCGCTTCCGGGGGGTCCTACAATGAGCAGTTCTTC,CASSASGGSYNEQFF
.,TRBJ2-6,TRBV5-1,.,TGCGCCAGCAGCTTGATCAGGGCAGGAAAGGAGTCGGGGGCCAACGTCCTGACTTTC,CASSLIRAGKESGANVLTF
.,TRBJ2-5,TRBV2,.,TGTGCCAGCAGTGATTTGAGGGGAGGAGAGACCCAGTACTTC,CASSDLRGGETQYF
TRBD1,TRBJ1-2,TRBV29-1,.,TGCAGCGACGGACAGGGTAGTGGCTACACCTTC,CSDGQGSGYTF
.,TRBJ1-2,TRBV27,.,TGTGCCAGCAGTTTACGGGGAGAAAGGGATGGCTACACCTTC,CASSLRGERDGYTF
.,TRBJ2-3,TRBV7-2,.,TGTGCCAGCAGCTTAGGGGAAAGACAGCTCGCAGATACGCAGTATTTT,CASSLGERQLADTQYF
TRBD1,TRBJ2-3,TRBV4-3,.,TGCGCCAGCAGCCAATTACCCGGTAGGGGGCTAGCTCCAGATACGCAGTATTTT,CASSQLPGRGLAPDTQYF
.,TRBJ1-5,TRBV7-9,.,TGTGCCAGCAGCTTTTCAGTGGCGGGCAATCAGCCCCAGCATTTT,CASSFSVAGNQPQHF
.,TRBJ2-7,TRBV27,.,TGTGCCAGCAGTTTATCCACAGTGTTCCCTTTGGACGAGCAGTACTTC,CASSLSTVFPLDEQYF
.,TRBJ2-1,TRBV5-6,.,TGTGCCAGCAGCTTTGAGACAGAAGACAATGAGCAGTTCTTC,CASSFETEDNEQFF
.,TRBJ1-2,TRBV19,.,TGTGCCAGTATATCCCCCCCCCGGGCCGGGAGTAACTATGGCTACACCTTC,CASISPPRAGSNYGYTF
.,TRBJ2-3,TRBV11-2,.,TGTGCCAGCAGCTTAGTCGACAGGATAAGCACAGATACGCAGTATTTT,CASSLVDRISTDTQYF
.,TRBJ1-1,TRBV7-2,.,TGTGCCAGCGGGCAGGGTGGTTCGAACACTGAAGCTTTCTTT,CASGQGGSNTEAFF
TRBD1,TRBJ2-7,TRBV19,.,TGTGCCAGTAGTATGCCCTGGACAGGGTCTCTGTACGAGCAGTACTTC,CASSMPWTGSLYEQYF
.,TRBJ2-7,TRBV4-1,.,TGCGCCAGCAGCCAGGGTGGGGGGTCCGAGCAGTACTTC,CASSQGGGSEQYF
TRBD1,TRBJ1-5,TRBV6-1,.,TGTGCCAGCAGTGCGGACAGGGGAACCCGGCCCCAGCATTTT,CASSADRGTRPQHF
TRBD1,TRBJ1-5,TRBV15,.,TGTGCCACCAGCAGAGATCGGGACAGTACTCAGCCCCAGCATTTT,CATSRDRDSTQPQHF
.,TRBJ1-2,TRBV6-1,.,TGTGCCAGCAGTGAGAGGAGGCAAACTCGCTATGGCTACACCTTC,CASSERRQTRYGYTF
.,TRBJ1-5,TRBV12-5,.,TGTGCTAGTGGTTTCGCAGGTGCACAGCCCCAGCATTTT,CASGFAGAQPQHF
.,TRBJ1-5,TRBV6-1,.,TGTGCCAGCAGTGATAATTTGGGGGGGTGGTCTTGGTCTAATAATCAGCCCCAGCATTTT,CASSDNLGGWSWSNNQPQHF
TRBD1,TRBJ2-6,TRBV27,.,TGTGCCAGCAGTCCCCGGGACAGCAACTCTGGGGCCAACGTCCTGACTTTC,CASSPRDSNSGANVLTF
.,TRBJ2-5,TRBV7-2,.,TGTGCCAGCAGCTTAGCGCGACAGCCCGCAAGGTCCCAGTACTTC,CASSLARQPARSQYF
.,TRBJ2-7,TRBV7-2,.,TGTGCCAGCAGCTTATCCGGGTCATACGAGCAGTACTTC,CASSLSGSYEQYF
TRBD2,TRBJ2-2,TRBV11-2,.,TGTGCCAGTAGACTAGCGGGAGGCACCGGGGAGCTGTTTTTT,CASRLAGGTGELFF
.,TRBJ1-1,TRBV7-9,.,TGTGCCAGCAGCTTAGAAGGGGGTACTGAAGCTTTCTTT,CASSLEGGTEAFF
.,TRBJ1-2,TRBV5-4,.,TGTGCCAGCAGCTTTTCCGGCAGGGGAAATTATGGCTACACCTTC,CASSFSGRGNYGYTF
TRBD2,TRBJ2-3,TRBV29-1,.,TGCAGCGGGACTAGCGGTACAGATACGCAGTATTTT,CSGTSGTDTQYF
TRBD1,TRBJ1-2,TRBV29-1,.,TGCAGCGTTATTCGGGACAGGGGGCGGGTTAACTATGGCTACACCTTC,CSVIRDRGRVNYGYTF
TRBD1,TRBJ1-5,TRBV4-1,.,TGCGCCAGCAGCCAAGGACAGGGCAGGAGCAATCAGCCCCAGCATTTT,CASSQGQGRSNQPQHF
TRBD2,TRBJ2-5,TRBV10-3,.,TGTGCCATCAGTGACCGCGGGACTAGCCTAGGCGAGACCCAGTACTTC,CAISDRGTSLGETQYF
.,TRBJ1-2,TRBV6-1,.,TGTGCCAGCAGTGAGGCGGGGGGCGTCTATGGCTACACCTTC,CASSEAGGVYGYTF
TRBD1,TRBJ2-2,TRBV5-1,.,TGCGCCAGCAGCGGACAGGGGGGAATCGGGGAGCTGTTTTTT,CASSGQGGIGELFF
TRBD2,TRBJ2-7,TRBV29-1,few,TGCAGCGCCCGAGGAGGGACTAGCGGGGCGAACTACGAGCAGTACTTC,CSARGGTSGANYEQYF
.,TRBJ2-7,TRBV5-6,.,TGTGCCAGCAGCTTGGCCGGGCAGGGCTCCTACGAGCAGTACTTC,CASSLAGQGSYEQYF
.,TRBJ2-2,TRBV4-3,.,TGCGCCAGCAGCCAAGATCCGGACACCGGGGAGCTGTTTTTT,CASSQDPDTGELFF
.,TRBJ2-1,TRBV5-1,.,TGCGCCAGCAGCTTGGAGCGAACCTACAATGAGCAGTTCTTC,CASSLERTYNEQFF
.,TRBJ2-1,TRBV6-4,.,TGTGCCAGCAGTGCGACTAGCTACAATGAGCAGTTCTTC,CASSATSYNEQFF
.,TRBJ1-1,TRBV19,few,TGTGCCAGTAGTATCCCCCCCGCAGGGGCGGCTGAAGCTTTCTTT,CASSIPPAGAAEAFF
TRBD1,TRBJ2-7,TRBV4-3,.,TGCGCCAGCAGCCAGAATTTGGACAGGTCCTCGTACGAGCAGTACTTC,CASSQNLDRSSYEQYF
.,TRBJ1-1,TRBV7-2,.,TGTGCCAGCAGCTTCTTCGTCGTCAGGGGCACTGAAGCTTTCTTT,CASSFFVVRGTEAFF
.,TRBJ1-1,TRBV4-1,.,TGCGCCAGCAGCCAAGAGGGGAGGGGAGGGGGTGAAGCTTTCTTT,CASSQEGRGGGEAFF
.,TRBJ2-2,TRBV10-3,.,TGTGCCACCGCGGGGACCGGGGAGCTGTTTTTT,CATAGTGELFF
TRBD2,TRBJ2-7,TRBV18,.,TGTGCCAGCTCCGGGACTAGCGGGGGGTTAAGCTCCTACGAGCAGTACTTC,CASSGTSGGLSSYEQYF
.,TRBJ1-1,TRBV19,.,TGTGCCAGTAGTATTCAGGGTACTGAAGCTTTCTTT,CASSIQGTEAFF
.,TRBJ2-3,TRBV5-4,.,TGTGCCAGCAGCTTGGGAGGGCCTAGCACAGATACGCAGTATTTT,CASSLGGPSTDTQYF
.,TRBJ1-3,TRBV10-3,.,TGTGCCATCAGTGGCGTCGGGTCAGGAAACACCATATATTTT,CAISGVGSGNTIYF
.,TRBJ1-6,TRBV7-2,.,TGTGCCAGCAGTTTCGACAGGCTAGGTTCACCCCTCCACTTT,CASSFDRLGSPLHF
TRBD2,TRBJ2-1,TRBV10-3,.,TGTGCCATCAGTGAGAGTAGTAGCGGGGGAAACAATGAGCAGTTCTTC,CAISESSSGGNNEQFF